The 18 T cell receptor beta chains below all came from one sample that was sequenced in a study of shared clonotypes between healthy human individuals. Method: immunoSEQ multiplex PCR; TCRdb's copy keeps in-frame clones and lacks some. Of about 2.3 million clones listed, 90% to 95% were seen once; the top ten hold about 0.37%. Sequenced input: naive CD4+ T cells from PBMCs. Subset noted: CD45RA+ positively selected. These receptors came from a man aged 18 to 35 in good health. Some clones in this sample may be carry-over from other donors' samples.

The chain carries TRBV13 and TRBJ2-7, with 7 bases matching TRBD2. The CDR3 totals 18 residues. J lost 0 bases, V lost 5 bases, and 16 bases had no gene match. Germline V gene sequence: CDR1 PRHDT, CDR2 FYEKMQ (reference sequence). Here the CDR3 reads CASSALPGLRLSSYEQYF. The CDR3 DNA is TGTGCCAGCAGCGCATTACCGGGACTACGCTTATCCTCCTACGAGCAGTACTTC.

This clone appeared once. The CDR3 protein is CASSKTSGDYNEQFF. As DNA, the CDR3 is TGTGCCAGCAGCAAGACTAGCGGGGACTACAATGAGCAGTTCTTC. This rearrangement joins TRBV11-2 to TRBJ2-1, with 11 nucleotides matching TRBD2. The CDR3 has 15 amino acids. The germline V gene has CDR1 SGHAT and CDR2 FQNNGV. The junction had 3 bases not matched to a gene; V was cut back by 5 bases and J by 3 bases.

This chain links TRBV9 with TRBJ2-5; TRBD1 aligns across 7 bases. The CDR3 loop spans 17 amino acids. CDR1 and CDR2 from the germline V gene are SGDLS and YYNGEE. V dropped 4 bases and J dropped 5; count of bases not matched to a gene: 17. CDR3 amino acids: CASSIQTGLGDLETQYF. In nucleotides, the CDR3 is TGTGCCAGCAGCATACAGACAGGGCTCGGGGACCTGGAGACCCAGTACTTC.

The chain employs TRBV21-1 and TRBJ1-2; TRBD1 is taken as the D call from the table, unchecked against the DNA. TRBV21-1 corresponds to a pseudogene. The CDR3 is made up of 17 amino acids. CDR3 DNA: TGTGCCAGCAGCAGCCGGGACAGGAAGATTCGAAACTATGGCTACACCTTC. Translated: CASSSRDRKIRNYGYTF.

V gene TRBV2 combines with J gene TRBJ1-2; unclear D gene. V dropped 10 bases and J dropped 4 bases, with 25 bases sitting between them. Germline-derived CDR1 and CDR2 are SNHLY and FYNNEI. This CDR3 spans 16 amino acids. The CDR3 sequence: CATTTRPAARGYGYTF. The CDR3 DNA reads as TGTGCCACTACTACCCGCCCGGCGGCGCGTGGCTATGGCTACACCTTC.

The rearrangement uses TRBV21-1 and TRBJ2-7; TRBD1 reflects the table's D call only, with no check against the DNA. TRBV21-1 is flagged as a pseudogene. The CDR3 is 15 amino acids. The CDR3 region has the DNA TGTGCCAGCAGCAAAGATGGGGGCAGGGGATACGAGCAGTACTTC. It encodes CASSKDGGRGYEQYF.

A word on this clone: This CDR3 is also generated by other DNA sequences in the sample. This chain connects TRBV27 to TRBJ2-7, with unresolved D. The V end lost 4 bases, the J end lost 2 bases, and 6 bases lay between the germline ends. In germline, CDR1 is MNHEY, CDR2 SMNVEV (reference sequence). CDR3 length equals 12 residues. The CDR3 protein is CASSSGPYEQYF. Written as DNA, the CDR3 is TGTGCCAGCAGTTCCGGACCCTACGAGCAGTACTTC.

The CDR3 loop reads CASSPRPGSSYNEQFF. The DNA for the CDR3 is TGTGCCAGCAGCCCGCGCCCGGGGAGCTCCTACAATGAGCAGTTCTTC. The gene calls are TRBV7-6 and TRBJ2-1, with D possibly TRBD2 on 5 matching bases. CDR3 length: 16 amino acids. The germline gives CDR1 SGHVS, CDR2 FNYEAQ. The ends were cut back, 5 bases at V and 0 bases at J, with 14 bases in the middle. The variable domain in full, completed from reference TRBV7-6 and TRBJ2-1, reads GAGVSQSPRYKVTKRGQDVALRCDPISGHVSLYWYRQALGQGPEFLTYFNYEAQQDKSGLPNDRFSAERPEGSISTLTIQRTEQRDSAMYRCASSPRPGSSYNEQFFGPGTRLTVL.

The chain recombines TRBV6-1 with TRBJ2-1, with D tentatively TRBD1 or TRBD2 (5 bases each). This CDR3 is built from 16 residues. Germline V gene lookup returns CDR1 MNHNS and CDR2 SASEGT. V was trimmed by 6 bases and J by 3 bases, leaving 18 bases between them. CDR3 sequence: CASREPGRSFYNEQFF. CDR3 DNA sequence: TGTGCCAGCAGGGAACCGGGACGGAGTTTCTACAATGAGCAGTTCTTC.

In DNA, the CDR3 is TGTGCCAGCAGCGGGACAGGGGTTCCCGGGGAGCTGTTTTTT. Translation gives CASSGTGVPGELFF. This chain links TRBV27 with TRBJ2-2, with 10 bases aligning to TRBD1. Germline V CDR1 and CDR2: MNHEY, SMNVEV (reference sequence). This CDR3 has 14 residues. Trimming cost V 6 bases and J 6 bases; bases outside gene matches: 4.

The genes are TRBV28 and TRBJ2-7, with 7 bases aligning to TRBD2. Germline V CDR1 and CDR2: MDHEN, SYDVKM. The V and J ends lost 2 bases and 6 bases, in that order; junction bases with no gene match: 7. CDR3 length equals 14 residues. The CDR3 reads CASSLGGSQREQYF. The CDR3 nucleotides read TGTGCCAGCAGTTTAGGCGGGAGCCAGCGCGAGCAGTACTTC.

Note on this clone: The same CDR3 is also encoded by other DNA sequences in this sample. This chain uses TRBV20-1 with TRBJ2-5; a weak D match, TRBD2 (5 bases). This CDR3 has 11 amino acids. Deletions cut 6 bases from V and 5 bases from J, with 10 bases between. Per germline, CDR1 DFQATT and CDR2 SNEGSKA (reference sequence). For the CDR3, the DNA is TGCAGTGCCAGACGCGGGGAGACCCAGTACTTC. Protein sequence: CSARRGETQYF.

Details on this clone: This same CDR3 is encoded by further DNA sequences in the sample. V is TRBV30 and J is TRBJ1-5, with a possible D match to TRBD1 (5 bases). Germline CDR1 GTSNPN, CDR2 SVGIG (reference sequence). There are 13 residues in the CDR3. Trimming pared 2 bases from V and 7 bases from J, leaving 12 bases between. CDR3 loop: CAWSTQGGQPQHF. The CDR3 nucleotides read TGTGCCTGGAGTACTCAGGGCGGGCAGCCCCAGCATTTT.

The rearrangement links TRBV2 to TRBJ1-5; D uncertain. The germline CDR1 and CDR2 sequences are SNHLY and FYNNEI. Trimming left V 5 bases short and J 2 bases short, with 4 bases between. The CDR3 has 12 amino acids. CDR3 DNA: TGTGCCAGCAGTCCGGGCAATCAGCCCCAGCATTTT. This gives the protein CASSPGNQPQHF.

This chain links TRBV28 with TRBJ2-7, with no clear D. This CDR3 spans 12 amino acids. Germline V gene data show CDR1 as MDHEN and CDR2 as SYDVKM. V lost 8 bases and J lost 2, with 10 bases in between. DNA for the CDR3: TGTGCCAGCTTCGGACGGACCTACGAGCAGTACTTC. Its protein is CASFGRTYEQYF.

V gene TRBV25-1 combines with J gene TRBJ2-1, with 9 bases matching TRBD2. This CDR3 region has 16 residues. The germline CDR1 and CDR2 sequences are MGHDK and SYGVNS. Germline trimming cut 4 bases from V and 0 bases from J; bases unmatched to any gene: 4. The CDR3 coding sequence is TGTGCCAGCAGTGGGACTAGCGCCCGCTCCTACAATGAGCAGTTCTTC. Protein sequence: CASSGTSARSYNEQFF.

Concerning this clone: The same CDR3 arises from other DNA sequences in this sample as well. CDR3 amino acids: CASSLGSTDTQYF. CDR3 in DNA: TGTGCCAGCAGCTTAGGGTCCACAGATACGCAGTATTTT. This chain links TRBV7-2 with TRBJ2-3; D unresolved. Germline values: CDR1 SGHTA, CDR2 FQGNSA. The CDR3 runs to 13 residues. The V end was cut by 1 base, the J end by 2 bases, with 4 bases between.

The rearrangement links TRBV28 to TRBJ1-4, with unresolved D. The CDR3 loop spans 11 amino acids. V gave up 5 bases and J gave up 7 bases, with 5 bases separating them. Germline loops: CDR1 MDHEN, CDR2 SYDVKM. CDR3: CASSQFEKLFF. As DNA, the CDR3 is TGTGCCAGCAGTCAGTTTGAAAAACTGTTTTTT.